This T cell receptor beta chain was recorded in a study of OX40 agonist ivuxolimab in advanced cancers. This clone was seen once. CDR3 length equals 12 residues. The germline CDR1 and CDR2 sequences are SGHTA and FQGNSA. V shed 5 bases, J shed 6 bases, and the junction held 2 bases outside the gene matches. The table came from immunoSEQ multiplex PCR; TCRdb's copy has only in-frame clones and leaves some out. The table lists about 120,000 clones, around 95% of them singletons. Here the sequenced sample was CD4+ or CD8+ T cells sorted from blood, taken in a trial of the OX40 agonist ivuxolimab. The chain has TRBV7-2 and TRBJ1-2; TRBD1 agrees at 8 bases. The clonotype originates from an adult with an advanced solid tumor such as melanoma, head and neck, liver or kidney cancer. CDR3 nucleotides: TGTGCCAGCAGCAACAGGGGGAATGGCTACACCTTC. It yields the protein CASSNRGNGYTF.